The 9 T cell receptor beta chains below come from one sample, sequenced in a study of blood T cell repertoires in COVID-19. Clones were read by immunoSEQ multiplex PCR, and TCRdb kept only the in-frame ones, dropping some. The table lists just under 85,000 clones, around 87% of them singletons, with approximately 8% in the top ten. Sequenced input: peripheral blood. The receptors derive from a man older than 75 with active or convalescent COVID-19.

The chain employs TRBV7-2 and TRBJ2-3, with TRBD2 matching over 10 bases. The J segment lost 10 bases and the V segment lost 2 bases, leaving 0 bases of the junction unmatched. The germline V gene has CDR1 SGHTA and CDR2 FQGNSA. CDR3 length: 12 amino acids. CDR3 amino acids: CASSLLAGAQYF. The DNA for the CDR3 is TGTGCCAGCAGCTTACTAGCGGGAGCGCAGTATTTT.

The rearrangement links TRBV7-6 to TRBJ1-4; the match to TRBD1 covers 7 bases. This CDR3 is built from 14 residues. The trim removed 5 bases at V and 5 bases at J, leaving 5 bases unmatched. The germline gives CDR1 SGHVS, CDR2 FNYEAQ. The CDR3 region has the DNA TGTGCCAGCAGCGCGGACAGGAGGAATGAAAAACTGTTTTTT. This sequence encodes CASSADRRNEKLFF.

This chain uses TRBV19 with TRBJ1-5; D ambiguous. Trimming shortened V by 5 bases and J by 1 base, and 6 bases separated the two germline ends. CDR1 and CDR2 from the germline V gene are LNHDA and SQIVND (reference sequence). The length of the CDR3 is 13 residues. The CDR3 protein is CASSAESNQPQHF. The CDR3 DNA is TGTGCCAGTAGTGCTGAGAGCAATCAGCCCCAGCATTTT.

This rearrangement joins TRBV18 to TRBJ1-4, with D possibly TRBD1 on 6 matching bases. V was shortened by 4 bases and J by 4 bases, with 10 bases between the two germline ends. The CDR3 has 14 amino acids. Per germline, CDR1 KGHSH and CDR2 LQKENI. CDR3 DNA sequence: TGTGCCAGCTCACGCGGACAGAATAATGAAAAACTGTTTTTT. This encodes CASSRGQNNEKLFF.

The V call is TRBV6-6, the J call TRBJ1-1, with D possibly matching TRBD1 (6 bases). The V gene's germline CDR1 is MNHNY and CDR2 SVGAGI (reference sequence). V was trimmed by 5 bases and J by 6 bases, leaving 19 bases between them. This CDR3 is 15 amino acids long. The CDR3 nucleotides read TGTGCCAGCAGTCGCGCCGGGGGGGCGGACCCTGAAGCTTTCTTT. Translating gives CASSRAGGADPEAFF.

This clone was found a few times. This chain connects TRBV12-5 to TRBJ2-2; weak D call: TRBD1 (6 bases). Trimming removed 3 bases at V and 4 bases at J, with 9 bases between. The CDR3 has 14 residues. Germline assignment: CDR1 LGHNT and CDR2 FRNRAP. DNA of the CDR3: TGTGCTAGTGGTTTTTGGGGGCGCACCGGGGAGCTGTTTTTT. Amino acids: CASGFWGRTGELFF. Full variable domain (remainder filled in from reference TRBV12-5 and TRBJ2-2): DARVTQTPRHKVTEMGQEVTMRCQPILGHNTVFWYRQTMMQGLELLAYFRNRAPLDDSGMPKDRFSAEMPDATLATLKIQPSEPRDSAVYFCASGFWGRTGELFFGEGSRLTVL.

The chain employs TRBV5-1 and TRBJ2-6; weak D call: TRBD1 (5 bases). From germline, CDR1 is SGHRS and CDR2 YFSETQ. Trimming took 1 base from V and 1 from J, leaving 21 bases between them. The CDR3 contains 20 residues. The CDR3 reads CASSLWAVAGIGSGANVLTF. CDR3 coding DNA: TGCGCCAGCAGCTTGTGGGCCGTCGCAGGGATCGGGTCTGGGGCCAACGTCCTGACTTTC. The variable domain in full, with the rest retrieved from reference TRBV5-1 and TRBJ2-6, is KAGVTQTPRYLIKTRGQQVTLSCSPISGHRSVSWYQQTPGQGLQFLFEYFSETQRNKGNFPGRFSGRQFSNSRSEMNVSTLELGDSALYLCASSLWAVAGIGSGANVLTFGAGSRLTVL.

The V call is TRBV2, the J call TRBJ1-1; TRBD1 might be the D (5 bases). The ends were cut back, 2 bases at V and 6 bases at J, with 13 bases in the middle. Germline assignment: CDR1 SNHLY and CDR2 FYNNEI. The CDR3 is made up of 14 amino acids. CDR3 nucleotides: TGTGCCAGCAGTGAATTTCTCGTAGGGGCTGAAGCTTTCTTT. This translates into CASSEFLVGAEAFF.

CDR3 in DNA: TGTGCCAGTAGTATACGACAGACTAGAGGAAACACCATATATTTT. Amino acid sequence: CASSIRQTRGNTIYF. J is TRBJ1-3 and V is TRBV19; D perhaps matches TRBD1 (5 bases). Per germline, CDR1 LNHDA and CDR2 SQIVND (reference sequence). This CDR3 has 15 amino acids. Trimming took off 2 bases at V and 4 bases at J, with 12 bases between the two ends.